This T cell receptor (beta chain) emerged from a study of blood T cell repertoires in COVID-19. Overall study: The samples span acute and convalescent COVID-19 from the United States, Italy and Spain. In each case, the material was cDNA or gDNA derived from T cells, B-cell-depleted T cells, or PBMCs.

This table comes from immunoSEQ multiplex PCR, and its TCRdb copy is limited to in-frame clones, with some not included. This table has 200,000 to 250,000 clones, about 90% appearing once. This clone was observed a handful of times. Participants reported their clinical history, and cohort assignment relied on those reports. CDR1 ENHRY and CDR2 SYGVKD come from the germline V gene. The length of the CDR3 is 14 residues. After removal of 6 bases from V and 7 bases from J, the junction contained 5 bases not matched to a gene. The specimen was PBMCs or T cells enriched from blood (not recorded which). The chain combines TRBV10-3 with TRBJ2-7, with 14 bases that match TRBD2. The source of this sequence is a woman in her twenties or thirties who had been exposed to COVID-19. DNA of the CDR3: TGTGCCATCAGAAGACTAGCGGGAGGGAGGGAGCAGTACTTC. This codes for CAIRRLAGGREQYF.